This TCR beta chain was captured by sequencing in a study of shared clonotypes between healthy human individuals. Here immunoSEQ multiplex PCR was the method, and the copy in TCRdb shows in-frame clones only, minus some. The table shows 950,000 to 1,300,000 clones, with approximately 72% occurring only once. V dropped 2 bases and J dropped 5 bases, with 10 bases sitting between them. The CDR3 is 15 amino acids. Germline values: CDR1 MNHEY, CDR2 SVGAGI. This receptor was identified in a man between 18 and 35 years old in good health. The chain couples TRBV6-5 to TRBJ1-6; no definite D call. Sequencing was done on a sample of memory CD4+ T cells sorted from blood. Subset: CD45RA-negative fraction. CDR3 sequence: CASSYNGGDNSPLHF. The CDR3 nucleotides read TGTGCCAGCAGTTACAACGGCGGGGATAATTCACCCCTCCACTTT.